The T cell receptor (beta chain) described here comes from a study of blood T cells in healthy people across ages. A J-beta primer mix and a sample-barcoded 5' primer were used in a second PCR of roughly 6 to 12 cycles. Each cDNA molecule was tagged by a template-switch adaptor that had 12 random nucleotides. Each CDR3 protein is one row after TCRdb ran MiXCR on the 5' RACE reads. The sample records about 1 million distinct CDR3 sequences, roughly 45% being singletons. This clonotype was seen only a few times. Its antigen is not known. General study findings and limits: Whereas aged donors had fewer naive CD4+ cells, long-lived donors had more of them and higher diversity.

The sample was blood. This sequence was found in a woman aged 55-70 years in good health.

The CDR3 nucleotides are TGTGCCAGCAGGACAGGGTTGGGGGCCAACGTCCTGACTTTC. Encoded protein: CASRTGLGANVLTF. The chain employs TRBV28 and TRBJ2-6, with 7 positions matching TRBD1. The V and J ends lost 6 bases and 4 bases, in that order; junction bases with no gene match: 3. Germline CDR1 is MDHEN and CDR2 is SYDVKM. The CDR3 runs 14 residues.